This TCR beta chain was recovered during a study of Graves' ophthalmopathy and Graves' hyperthyroidism (dated by TCRdb to 2016 to 2018). Concerning the study at large: Peripheral blood was collected at initial diagnosis, prior to any treatment. T-cell repertoires of thyroid tissue and blood were compared in six hyperthyroidism patients. In total, 135 blood samples were TCR-sequenced: some 43 ophthalmopathy, about 75 hyperthyroidism and about 17 hyperthyroidism-to-ophthalmopathy patients. An independent validation cohort was composed of fewer than 20 hyperthyroidism patients and more than 15 patients who later progressed from hyperthyroidism to ophthalmopathy. The 90 to 100 discovery patients were randomly divided into training and test sets at a 7:3 ratio. The study used signatures of the TCR beta repertoire to tell Graves' ophthalmopathy apart from Graves' hyperthyroidism and to predict which patients would progress to ophthalmopathy. Once sampling was done, hyperthyroidism patients were given methimazole at a starting dose of 30 mg daily, while ophthalmopathy patients were given high-dose intravenous methylprednisolone. A discovery set of 100 patients (under 45 ophthalmopathy, about 58 stable hyperthyroidism) was enrolled to explore V-J signatures distinguishing ophthalmopathy from hyperthyroidism.

Study-level results and caveats: In validation, the model predicted ophthalmopathy progression with about 71% sensitivity and less than 80% specificity; some 13 predicted patients were CT-confirmed with GO in a median of about 6.1 months. Among expanded thyroid clonotypes with frequency above 0.001, most also showed up in blood, which suggests that blood repertoires may reflect the thyroid immune response. In cross-validation, the 13-signature model distinguished ophthalmopathy from stable hyperthyroidism with nearly 90% sensitivity and around 81% specificity, and in the test set the corresponding values were approximately 80% and 75%. Sample size was not statistically predetermined, and group allocation was not concealed from the investigators.

The table lists this clonotype with many counts. This receptor's antigen is unknown. Base qualities are missing; no much larger clone stands one base away. For repertoire sequencing, TCR beta CDR3 regions were amplified from RNA transcripts. The first round was an RT-PCR using HTBI primers with the Qiagen OneStep RT-PCR kit, and this first round was followed by a second-round multiplex PCR, then size selection and purification. Libraries were sequenced paired-end with 100 bp reads on an Illumina HiSeq2000. On the study's bioinformatics: SOAPnuke was used to process the reads, throwing out any read that had adapters, had uncalled bases, had a mean Phred below 15, or lacked an exact constant-primer or identifier match. High-quality paired reads were merged with COPE v1.2.5. Each unique nucleotide sequence was defined as a clonotype, and clonotypes were aligned to IMGT TRB V, D and J references with MiTCR v1.1. Only V-J combinations with frequency above 0.0001 were analysed, covering around 99% of repertoires. For each V-J combination, a TCR clonal expansion and chaos score was defined as F50 clonal expansion divided by the chaos observed in the TCRdist matrix. Welch's t-statistics and random forest were used to reduce features to about 13 V-J combinations, which were fed into a naive Bayes classifier. The similarity between thyroid and blood repertoires was quantified using the Morisita-Horn index. The raw public data were reprocessed by TCRdb itself: fastp quality trimming at Q25, MiXCR clonotype calling, in-frame beta chains only. Each entry merges the rows of one CDR3 protein and shows their most common DNA and genes. The V and J calls reflect TCRdb's pipeline rather than the authors' work. Within this sample are 350,000 to 450,000 distinct CDR3 sequences, with roughly 21% of them counted one time only. Clones ranked in the top ten supply more than 2.5% of the sample.

Hyperthyroidism was defined as stable when no progression to ophthalmopathy occurred within 18 months of follow-up. Hyperthyroidism patients were newly diagnosed, were aged 18 to 65 years, and had a disease duration under 2 months. Patients were excluded if they had other autoimmune diseases, uncontrolled infections, pregnancy or lactation. Diagnosis was based on clinical symptoms, serum thyroxine, TRAb, thyroid ultrasound and orbital computed tomography. Ficoll-Paque density gradient centrifugation was used to isolate PBMCs from 8.5 to 10 ml of fresh peripheral blood. Total RNA was extracted with Trizol reagent and quality-checked on an Agilent 2100 Bioanalyzer. As encoded in the germline V gene, CDR1 is ENHRY while CDR2 is SYGVKD. From V the trimming removes 4 bases and from J it removes 5 bases, while the gene matches leave 10 bases of the junction unaccounted for. Taken from cysteine to phenylalanine, the CDR3 has 15 residues. Only CDR3 DNA remains: 45 bases, in frame from the first base.

Sequencing was carried out using peripheral blood. The rearranged chain carries TRBV10-3 and TRBJ2-5; TRBD1 aligns with 7 central bases. The TCR sequence derives from a woman between 18 and 29 years old with stable Graves' hyperthyroidism. Donor details come from another sample of the same person, matched by shared clones. The CDR3 here reads CAISARDSESETQYF. The DNA sequence reads TGTGCCATCAGTGCCCGGGACAGCGAGAGCGAGACCCAGTACTTC.